This is a list of T cell receptor beta chains from one sample in a study of vaccination and CD4 T cells after COVID-19. Their specific antigens are unknown. One entry per CDR3 protein results from TCRdb running MiXCR on the PCR reads. The sample shows around 16,000 distinct CDR3 sequences, over 45% of them seen only once. This specimen was CD4+ T cells from blood, cultured in vitro, taken about 7 months after SARS-CoV-2 vaccination. The receptor set was obtained from a human donor who had recovered from COVID-19. CDR3s include the opening cysteine and the closing phenylalanine or tryptophan. Fields, in order: clone size, D gene, J gene, V gene, CDR3 DNA, CDR3 protein. D genes are given only for firm matches. Size is omitted from some rows. Given values are once, few, many or a class for expanded clones.

>.|.|TRBJ1-2|TRBV20-1
TGCAGTGCTAGTGGGGGAGGAGGGTCTAACTATGGCTACACCTTC
CSASGGGGSNYGYTF
>.|TRBD1|TRBJ2-7|TRBV7-9
TGTGCCAGCACCAGGCCGGCCAGGGGGAACAACGAGCAGTACTTC
CASTRPARGNNEQYF
>few|.|TRBJ1-5|TRBV20-1
TGCAGTGCTAGACGACTCAATCAGCCCCAGCATTTT
CSARRLNQPQHF
>few|.|TRBJ2-2|TRBV7-3
TGTGCCAGCAGCTTACGTGGTGGCACCGGGGAGCTGTTTTTT
CASSLRGGTGELFF
>medium-sized|TRBD2|TRBJ2-3|TRBV20-1
TGCAGTGCCCCCGGACTAGCGGGAGTCACAGATACGCAGTATTTT
CSAPGLAGVTDTQYF
>.|TRBD1|TRBJ2-1|TRBV7-3
TGTGCCAGCAGCTCCGGGACAGAAACTAATGAGCAGTTCTTC
CASSSGTETNEQFF
>.|TRBD2|TRBJ2-3|TRBV9
TGTGCCAGCAGCGTAGGCCCGGGGGGGGATGGAGATACGCAGTATTTT
CASSVGPGGDGDTQYF
>few|.|TRBJ2-3|TRBV20-1
TGCAGTGGGGTTAGTAGCACAGATACGCAGTATTTT
CSGVSSTDTQYF
>.|TRBD2|TRBJ2-7|TRBV12-3/TRBV12-4
TGTGCCAGCAGTTTGAAGGGACTAGTCGCCGAGCAGTACTTC
CASSLKGLVAEQYF
>.|.|TRBJ2-7|TRBV4-3
TGCGCCAGCAGCCAAGATAACGGCTACGAGCAGTACTTC
CASSQDNGYEQYF
>.|.|TRBJ1-2|TRBV6-2/TRBV6-3
TGTGCCAGCCGAGCTTCGGGCAGCCTAGGCTATGGCTACACCTTC
CASRASGSLGYGYTF
>few|.|TRBJ1-1|TRBV20-1
TGCAGTGCCGACGGGGGCGGGACTGAAGCTTTCTTT
CSADGGGTEAFF
>.|TRBD1|TRBJ1-1|TRBV20-1
TGCAGTGCCATGGGACAGATGAACACTGAAGCTTTCTTT
CSAMGQMNTEAFF
>.|TRBD1|TRBJ2-7|TRBV6-2/TRBV6-3
TGTGCCAGCAGGTACGACAGGGGTCGGTGGTACGAGCAGTACTTC
CASRYDRGRWYEQYF
>once|.|TRBJ2-5|TRBV5-1
TGCGCCAGCAGCCCCGTGGGGGGGCGAGGGGAGACCCAGTACTTC
CASSPVGGRGETQYF
>.|.|TRBJ2-7|TRBV6-1
TGTGCCAGCAGTGAATTCGGCAGGCCCGGCGCAGAGCAGTACTTC
CASSEFGRPGAEQYF
>few|TRBD2|TRBJ2-7|TRBV18
TGTGCCAGCTCACAGACTAGCGGCTACGAGCAGTACTTC
CASSQTSGYEQYF
>.|.|TRBJ1-5|TRBV21-1
TGTGCCAGCAGCAAACAGGCCAGGGATGGCAATCAGCCCCAGCATTTT
CASSKQARDGNQPQHF
>.|.|TRBJ1-1|TRBV20-1
TGCAGTGCTAGAGACCCGACCACTGAAGCTTTCTTT
CSARDPTTEAFF
>few|.|TRBJ2-1|TRBV20-1
TGCAGTGCTAGAGATAGCGGCTCCTACAATGAGCAGTTCTTC
CSARDSGSYNEQFF
>few|TRBD2|TRBJ2-7|TRBV7-2
TGTGCCAGCAGCGAGAGCGGGAGCCGGTCCTACGAGCAGTACTTC
CASSESGSRSYEQYF
>.|.|TRBJ1-2|TRBV27
TGTGCCAGCAGTTTCTTAGGCAGCCGACAGACCTTC
CASSFLGSRQTF
>.|TRBD1|TRBJ1-5|TRBV27
TGTGCCAGCAGTTCCTGGGACAGGGACGGGCCCCAGCATTTT
CASSSWDRDGPQHF
>.|TRBD2|TRBJ2-7|TRBV15
TGTGCCACCAGCAGAGATACACTAGCGGGAGTGGCGGAGCAGTACTTC
CATSRDTLAGVAEQYF
>.|TRBD1|TRBJ1-6|TRBV20-1
TGCAGTGCTAGAGGCGGGACAGGGGCGAGCTCCTATAATTCACCCCTCCACTTT
CSARGGTGASSYNSPLHF
>few|.|TRBJ2-5|TRBV6-1
TGTGCCAGCAGAAGGGGGACACAAGAGACCCAGTACTTC
CASRRGTQETQYF
>.|.|TRBJ2-7|TRBV7-9
TGTGCCAGCAGCTTTGCAGGGAGCTACGAGCAGTACTTC
CASSFAGSYEQYF
>.|TRBD1|TRBJ1-5|TRBV19
TGTGCCAGTAGGGGACAGGTCAATCAGCCCCAGCATTTT
CASRGQVNQPQHF
>.|TRBD2|TRBJ2-1|TRBV7-2
TGTGCCAGCAGCCAGTCTAGCGGGGGGGCAAGATCGTATGAGCAGTTCTTC
CASSQSSGGARSYEQFF